This TCR beta chain was captured in a study of metastatic and nonmetastatic thyroid tumors. The CDR3 contains 14 residues. With V trimmed by 6 bases and J by 5 bases, 6 bases remained unmatched. Germline-derived CDR1 and CDR2 are MNHNS and SASEGT. TCRdb re-called the PCR reads through MiXCR. This sample yields tens of thousands of clones, of which about 13% are seen a single time; about 11% belongs to the top ten. This clone was detected many times. Every patient was untreated before thyroid surgery. This receptor was taken from a female donor with papillary thyroid cancer or a benign thyroid nodule (not recorded which). Some clones in this sample may be carry-over from other donors' samples. The sample consisted of blood. The V call is TRBV6-1, the J call TRBJ2-2; TRBD1 agrees at 7 bases. CDR3 region: CASRPGGETGELFF. In DNA form, the CDR3 reads TGTGCCAGCAGGCCAGGGGGTGAGACCGGGGAGCTGTTTTTT.